This TCR beta chain came from a study of memory CD4+ T cells and cytomegalovirus serostatus. This clone was counted a few times. Single viable CD3+CD4+CD8-CD45RO+ cells were sorted as the memory CD4+ T cells. Trimming removed 3 bases from V and 6 bases from J, with 18 bases in between. The CDR3 has 16 residues. Per the germline V gene, CDR1 is MDHEN and CDR2 is SYDVKM. TCRdb keeps only in-frame clones here, not all; method: immunoSEQ multiplex PCR. The sample records about 96,000 clones, around 80% being singletons. The chain couples TRBV28 to TRBJ1-5, with D unresolved. This sequence originates from an adult in good health and CMV-seropositive. The material sequenced was memory CD4+ T cells from blood. CDR3 nucleotide sequence: TGTGCCAGCAGTTTGGGCGTGGCCGCGGTTGGTCAGCCCCAGCATTTT. It specifies CASSLGVAAVGQPQHF.